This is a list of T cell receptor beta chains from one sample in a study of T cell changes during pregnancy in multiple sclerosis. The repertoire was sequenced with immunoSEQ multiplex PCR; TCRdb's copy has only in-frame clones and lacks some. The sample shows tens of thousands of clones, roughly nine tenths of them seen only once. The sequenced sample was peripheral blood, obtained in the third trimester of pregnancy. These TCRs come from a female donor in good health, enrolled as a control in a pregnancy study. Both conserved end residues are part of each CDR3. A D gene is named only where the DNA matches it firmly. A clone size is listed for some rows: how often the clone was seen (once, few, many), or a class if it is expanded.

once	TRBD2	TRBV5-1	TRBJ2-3	CASSGTSTSTDTQYF	TGCGCCAGTTCCGGGACTAGCACGAGCACAGATACGCAGTATTTT
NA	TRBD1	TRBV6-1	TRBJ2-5	CASKGTGQETQYF	TGTGCCAGCAAAGGGACAGGGCAAGAGACCCAGTACTTC
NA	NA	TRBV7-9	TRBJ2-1	CASSLSSYNEQFF	TGTGCCAGCAGCCTGAGCTCCTACAATGAGCAGTTCTTC
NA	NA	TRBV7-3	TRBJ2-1	CASSPTRGPYNEQFF	TGTGCCAGCAGCCCCACCAGGGGCCCCTACAATGAGCAGTTCTTC
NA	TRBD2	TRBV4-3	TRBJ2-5	CASSQAIAGGPKGETQYF	TGCGCCAGCAGCCAAGCCATAGCGGGAGGACCTAAGGGAGAGACCCAGTACTTC
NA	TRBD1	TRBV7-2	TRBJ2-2	CASSWDRNTGELFF	TGTGCCAGCAGCTGGGACAGGAACACCGGGGAGCTGTTTTTT
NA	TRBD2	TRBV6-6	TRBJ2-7	CASSFLSGSFYEQYF	TGTGCCAGCAGTTTCCTTAGCGGGTCCTTCTACGAGCAGTACTTC
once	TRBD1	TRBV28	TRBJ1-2	CASRVQGIANYGYTF	TGTGCCAGCAGGGTACAGGGGATAGCTAACTATGGCTACACCTTC
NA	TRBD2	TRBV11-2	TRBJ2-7	CASSYPRGGSPYEQYF	TGTGCCAGCAGCTACCCCCGGGGCGGGAGTCCCTACGAGCAGTACTTC
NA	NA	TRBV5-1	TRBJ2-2	CASSAEFTGELFF	TGCGCCAGCAGCGCAGAATTTACCGGGGAGCTGTTTTTT
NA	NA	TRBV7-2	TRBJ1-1	CASSLTAGGAFF	TGTGCCAGCAGCTTAACGGCAGGAGGCGCTTTCTTT
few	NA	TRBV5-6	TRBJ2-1	CASSSRTLDYNEQFF	TGTGCCAGCAGCTCGAGGACATTAGACTACAATGAGCAGTTCTTC
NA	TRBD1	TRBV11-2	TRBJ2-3	CASSLVGGQGVDTQYF	TGTGCCAGCAGCTTAGTGGGGGGACAGGGGGTAGATACGCAGTATTTT
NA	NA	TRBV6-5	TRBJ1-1	CASSLDSVNTEAFF	TGTGCCAGCAGCCTGGACAGCGTGAACACTGAAGCTTTCTTT
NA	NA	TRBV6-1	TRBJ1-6	CASSFGVLNNSPLHF	TGTGCCAGCAGTTTCGGGGTTCTAAATAATTCACCCCTCCACTTT
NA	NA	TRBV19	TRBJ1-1	CASSITGFPEAFF	TGTGCCAGTAGTATTACAGGGTTCCCTGAAGCTTTCTTT
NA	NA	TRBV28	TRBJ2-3	CASSIHPANTDTQYF	TGTGCCAGCAGCATCCACCCTGCGAACACAGATACGCAGTATTTT
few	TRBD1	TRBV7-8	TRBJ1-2	CASSRDRNGYTF	TGTGCCAGCAGCCGGGACAGAAATGGCTACACCTTC
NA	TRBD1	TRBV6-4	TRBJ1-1	CASSDATGGNTEAFF	TGTGCCAGCAGTGACGCAACAGGGGGCAACACTGAAGCTTTCTTT
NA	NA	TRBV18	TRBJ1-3	CASSPKPGNTIYF	TGTGCCAGCTCACCGAAGCCCGGAAACACCATATATTTT
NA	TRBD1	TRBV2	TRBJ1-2	CASSGQGSYGYTF	TGTGCCAGCAGTGGACAGGGTAGCTATGGCTACACCTTC
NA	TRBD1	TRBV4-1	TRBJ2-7	CASSQPGQGVSYEQYF	TGCGCCAGCAGCCAACCGGGACAGGGAGTTTCCTACGAGCAGTACTTC
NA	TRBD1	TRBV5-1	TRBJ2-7	CASSFLRGQGTYSGEEQYF	TGCGCCAGCAGCTTCTTGCGTGGACAGGGGACCTACTCGGGAGAGGAGCAGTACTTC
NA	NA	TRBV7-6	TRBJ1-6	CASSLVPGTYNSPLHF	TGTGCCAGCAGCTTAGTACCAGGGACCTATAATTCACCCCTCCACTTT
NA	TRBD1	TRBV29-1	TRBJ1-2	CSVGVTGKGGYTF	TGCAGCGTTGGGGTGACAGGGAAAGGGGGCTACACCTTC
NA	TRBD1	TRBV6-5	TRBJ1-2	CASSYGTVYGYTF	TGTGCCAGCAGTTACGGGACAGTGTATGGCTACACCTTC
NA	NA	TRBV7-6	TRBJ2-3	CASSLGSGRSTDTQYF	TGTGCCAGCAGCTTAGGGTCGGGGAGGAGCACAGATACGCAGTATTTT
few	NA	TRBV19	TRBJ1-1	CASSWRGGGYVENTEAFF	TGTGCCAGTAGTTGGCGGGGAGGGGGGTACGTGGAAAACACTGAAGCTTTCTTT
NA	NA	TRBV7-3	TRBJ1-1	CASSLMPGNTEAFF	TGTGCCAGCAGCTTAATGCCGGGGAACACTGAAGCTTTCTTT
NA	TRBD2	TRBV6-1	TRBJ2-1	CASSAGGNEQFF	TGTGCCAGCAGTGCGGGAGGAAATGAGCAGTTCTTC
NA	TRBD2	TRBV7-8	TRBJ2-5	CASSLGVERLAGGGETQYF	TGTGCCAGCAGCTTAGGGGTCGAGAGACTAGCGGGGGGTGGAGAGACCCAGTACTTC
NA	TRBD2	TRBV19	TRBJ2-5	CASRPSWLAAEYQETQYF	TGTGCCAGTAGACCCTCGTGGCTAGCGGCAGAGTACCAAGAGACCCAGTACTTC
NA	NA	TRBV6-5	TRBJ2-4	CASSYSGASAKNIQYF	TGTGCCAGCAGTTACTCGGGGGCCTCAGCCAAAAACATTCAGTACTTC
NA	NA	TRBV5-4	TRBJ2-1	CASSLEHNSYNEQFF	TGTGCCAGCAGCTTGGAACATAACTCCTACAATGAGCAGTTCTTC
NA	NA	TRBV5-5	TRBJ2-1	CASSLSTSNEQFF	TGTGCCAGCAGCTTGTCCACTAGCAATGAGCAGTTCTTC
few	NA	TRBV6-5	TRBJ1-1	CASWGRGAEAFF	TGTGCCAGTTGGGGGCGAGGGGCTGAAGCTTTCTTT
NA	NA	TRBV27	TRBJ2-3	CASSWTVTTTADTQYF	TGTGCCAGCAGTTGGACAGTTACAACGACAGCAGATACGCAGTATTTT
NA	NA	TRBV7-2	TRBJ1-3	CASSLAGLSSGNTIYF	TGTGCCAGCAGCTTAGCCGGACTTAGCTCTGGAAACACCATATATTTT
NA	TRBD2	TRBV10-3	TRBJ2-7	CAISGAGVDYEQYF	TGTGCCATCAGTGGGGCGGGGGTTGACTACGAGCAGTACTTC
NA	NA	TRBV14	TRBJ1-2	CASSASRVSYGYTF	TGTGCCAGCAGCGCCTCCAGGGTTAGCTATGGCTACACCTTC
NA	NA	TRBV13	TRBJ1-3	CASSSGPSSGNTIYF	TGTGCCAGCAGCTCTGGGCCGAGCTCTGGAAACACCATATATTTT
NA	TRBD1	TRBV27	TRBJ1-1	CASSLQDRGRGTEAFF	TGTGCCAGCAGTTTACAGGACAGGGGCCGGGGCACTGAAGCTTTCTTT
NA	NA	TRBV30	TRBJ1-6	CAWSLSYSPLHF	TGTGCCTGGAGTCTTTCTTATTCACCCCTCCACTTT
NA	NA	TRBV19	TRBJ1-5	CASSLGWNRPQHF	TGTGCCAGTAGTCTGGGCTGGAACAGGCCCCAGCATTTT
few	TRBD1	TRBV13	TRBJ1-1	CAIPGTGRSEAFF	TGTGCCATCCCCGGGACAGGAAGGTCTGAAGCTTTCTTT
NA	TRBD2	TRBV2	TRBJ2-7	CASSDNVAGGKTSYEQYF	TGTGCCAGCAGTGATAACGTAGCGGGGGGGAAAACCTCCTACGAGCAGTACTTC
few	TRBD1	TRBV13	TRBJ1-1	CASSLVTGTGGFEAFF	TGTGCCAGCAGCTTAGTTACCGGGACAGGGGGGTTTGAAGCTTTCTTT
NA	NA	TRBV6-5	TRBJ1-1	CASSYSSGGGTEAFF	TGTGCCAGCAGTTACTCATCGGGGGGGGGCACTGAAGCTTTCTTT
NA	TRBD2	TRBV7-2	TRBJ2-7	CASSSGRGGTYEQYF	TGTGCCAGCAGCTCCGGGAGGGGGGGTACGTACGAGCAGTACTTC
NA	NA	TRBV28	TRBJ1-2	CASTSYYGYTF	TGTGCCAGCACTTCGTACTATGGCTACACCTTC
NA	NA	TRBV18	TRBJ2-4	CASSPPRSLAKNIQYF	TGTGCCAGCTCACCTCCCAGGTCTCTAGCCAAAAACATTCAGTACTTC
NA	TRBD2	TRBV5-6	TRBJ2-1	CASSSGLAGVTRGNEQFF	TGTGCCAGCAGTTCAGGACTAGCGGGAGTTACGAGGGGGAATGAGCAGTTCTTC
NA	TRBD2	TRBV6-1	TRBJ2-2	CASSGRTGELFF	TGTGCCAGTAGCGGGAGAACCGGGGAGCTGTTTTTT